A selection of T cell receptor beta chains follows, all from one sample in a study of blood T cell repertoires in COVID-19. Using immunoSEQ multiplex PCR, the repertoire was profiled, and TCRdb retains in-frame clones only, with some absent. The sample carries about 150,000 clones, just under 85% recorded once. The sequenced material came from peripheral blood. The origin of the receptors is an older woman with acute or convalescent COVID-19. CDR3s include the opening cysteine and the closing phenylalanine or tryptophan. D genes are given only for firm matches. A row's size may be missing; if present it is once, few, many or a size class.

cdr3_nt: TGTGCCAGCAGCGACCCCTTCGGGGTCATCTCCGGGGAGCTGTTTTTT
cdr3_aa: CASSDPFGVISGELFF
j_call: TRBJ2-2
v_call: TRBV11-1
clone_size: -
d_call: -

cdr3_nt: TGTGCCAGCAGCCTCCCGGGACAGGGAATGAACACTGAAGCTTTCTTT
cdr3_aa: CASSLPGQGMNTEAFF
j_call: TRBJ1-1
v_call: TRBV3-1/TRBV3-2
clone_size: -
d_call: TRBD1

cdr3_nt: TGTGCCAGTAGTCCCGAAGGGGGACAGCCCCAGCATTTT
cdr3_aa: CASSPEGGQPQHF
j_call: TRBJ1-5
v_call: TRBV19
clone_size: -
d_call: -

cdr3_nt: TGTGCCAGCAGTGACGATTGGAGGGGTCAGATCAGCTCTGGAAACACCATATATTTT
cdr3_aa: CASSDDWRGQISSGNTIYF
j_call: TRBJ1-3
v_call: TRBV6-4
clone_size: -
d_call: -

cdr3_nt: TGCAGCGTGAACAGGGCGGCTATGAACACTGAAGCTTTCTTT
cdr3_aa: CSVNRAAMNTEAFF
j_call: TRBJ1-1
v_call: TRBV29-1
clone_size: -
d_call: -

cdr3_nt: TGTGCCAGTAGTATCTATGGTTCGGGCACTGAAGCTTTCTTT
cdr3_aa: CASSIYGSGTEAFF
j_call: TRBJ1-1
v_call: TRBV19
clone_size: -
d_call: -

cdr3_nt: TGTGCCACCAGCAGGTCATCTAGCGGAAGACACAATGAGCAGTTCTTC
cdr3_aa: CATSRSSSGRHNEQFF
j_call: TRBJ2-1
v_call: TRBV15
clone_size: once
d_call: TRBD2

cdr3_nt: TGTGCCAGCAGGGCGGAGTCCTCTGGAAACACCATATATTTT
cdr3_aa: CASRAESSGNTIYF
j_call: TRBJ1-3
v_call: TRBV4-2
clone_size: -
d_call: -

cdr3_nt: TGCGCCAGCAGCCAAGATCAGGGGCCGGACTATAATTCACCCCTCCACTTT
cdr3_aa: CASSQDQGPDYNSPLHF
j_call: TRBJ1-6
v_call: TRBV4-1
clone_size: -
d_call: -

cdr3_nt: TGTGCCAGCAGCTTATCCTCCGGACTAGCGGGGACCTACGAGCAGTACTTC
cdr3_aa: CASSLSSGLAGTYEQYF
j_call: TRBJ2-7
v_call: TRBV5-8
clone_size: -
d_call: TRBD2

cdr3_nt: TGTGCCAGCAGATTACAGGGAACAGATACGCAGTATTTT
cdr3_aa: CASRLQGTDTQYF
j_call: TRBJ2-3
v_call: TRBV6-5
clone_size: few
d_call: -

cdr3_nt: TGTGCCAGCACGCGTGCACAGGACAATGAAAAACTGTTTTTT
cdr3_aa: CASTRAQDNEKLFF
j_call: TRBJ1-4
v_call: TRBV6-5
clone_size: -
d_call: -

cdr3_nt: TGTGCCGCCAGGCGGAGGACTGAGAACACTGAAGCTTTCTTT
cdr3_aa: CAARRRTENTEAFF
j_call: TRBJ1-1
v_call: TRBV28
clone_size: -
d_call: -

cdr3_nt: TGTGCCAGCAGCCGGCTGGCGGGGCTAGACACTGAAGCTTTCTTT
cdr3_aa: CASSRLAGLDTEAFF
j_call: TRBJ1-1
v_call: TRBV27
clone_size: -
d_call: -

cdr3_nt: TGTGCCAGTACGAACCAACAGGCCTATGGCTACACCTTC
cdr3_aa: CASTNQQAYGYTF
j_call: TRBJ1-2
v_call: TRBV7-9
clone_size: -
d_call: -

cdr3_nt: TGTGCCAGCAGTTCCGGACAGGGGTACGGCTACACCTTC
cdr3_aa: CASSSGQGYGYTF
j_call: TRBJ1-2
v_call: TRBV12-3/TRBV12-4
clone_size: once
d_call: TRBD1

cdr3_nt: TGTGCCAGCAGTTACCTAGACAGGGTGGTAGAGACCCAGTACTTC
cdr3_aa: CASSYLDRVVETQYF
j_call: TRBJ2-5
v_call: TRBV6-6
clone_size: -
d_call: TRBD1

cdr3_nt: TGTGCCAGCAGCTTGGGACAGAACTATGGCTACACCTTC
cdr3_aa: CASSLGQNYGYTF
j_call: TRBJ1-2
v_call: TRBV13
clone_size: few
d_call: TRBD1

cdr3_nt: TGTGCCAGCAGTTATGGGACTACTCTACAAGGGAAGCAGTTCTTC
cdr3_aa: CASSYGTTLQGKQFF
j_call: TRBJ2-1
v_call: TRBV6-5
clone_size: few
d_call: TRBD2

cdr3_nt: TGTGCCAGCAGCCAAGGTGGTAGCGGGGGGCAAAATGAGCAGTTCTTC
cdr3_aa: CASSQGGSGGQNEQFF
j_call: TRBJ2-1
v_call: TRBV14
clone_size: -
d_call: TRBD2

cdr3_nt: TGCGCCAGCGCCGCTTTTAGGACAGGGGTGGGGAATGGCTACACCTTC
cdr3_aa: CASAAFRTGVGNGYTF
j_call: TRBJ1-2
v_call: TRBV5-1
clone_size: -
d_call: TRBD1

cdr3_nt: TGTGCCAGCTCACCAGCGGGCAGTCCCTACGAGCAGTACTTC
cdr3_aa: CASSPAGSPYEQYF
j_call: TRBJ2-7
v_call: TRBV18
clone_size: -
d_call: -

cdr3_nt: TGTGCCAGCAGCTACGGACAGGACCCTTTGTGGGGCTACACCTTC
cdr3_aa: CASSYGQDPLWGYTF
j_call: TRBJ1-2
v_call: TRBV5-5
clone_size: -
d_call: TRBD1

cdr3_nt: TGTGCCAGCATCTCTGCCGGCAGGGAGACCCAGTACTTC
cdr3_aa: CASISAGRETQYF
j_call: TRBJ2-5
v_call: TRBV3-1/TRBV3-2
clone_size: -
d_call: -

cdr3_nt: TGTGCCAGCAGCGTCCAGGGGGCGGAATGGAATGAGCAGTTCTTC
cdr3_aa: CASSVQGAEWNEQFF
j_call: TRBJ2-1
v_call: TRBV9
clone_size: few
d_call: TRBD1

cdr3_nt: TGTGCCAGCAGCCATGACACGGCCGGCTCTGGAAACACCATATATTTT
cdr3_aa: CASSHDTAGSGNTIYF
j_call: TRBJ1-3
v_call: TRBV3-1/TRBV3-2
clone_size: -
d_call: -

cdr3_nt: TGTGCCTGGGACTACAGGGGGACCTACAATGAGCAGTTCTTC
cdr3_aa: CAWDYRGTYNEQFF
j_call: TRBJ2-1
v_call: TRBV30
clone_size: -
d_call: TRBD1

cdr3_nt: TGTGCCAGCAGCGTAGACAGGGGTGGGGAAAAACTGTTTTTT
cdr3_aa: CASSVDRGGEKLFF
j_call: TRBJ1-4
v_call: TRBV9
clone_size: -
d_call: TRBD1

cdr3_nt: TGTGCCACTACGACAGAGCACAGTTCACCCCTCCACTTT
cdr3_aa: CATTTEHSSPLHF
j_call: TRBJ1-6
v_call: TRBV2
clone_size: -
d_call: -

cdr3_nt: TGTGCCAGCAGCGGAAGGGGCTACGAGCAGTACTTC
cdr3_aa: CASSGRGYEQYF
j_call: TRBJ2-7
v_call: TRBV7-2
clone_size: -
d_call: -

cdr3_nt: TGTGCCAGCAGCGTAGGAGGGACAGGGGGTATAAGCGCTTTCTTT
cdr3_aa: CASSVGGTGGISAFF
j_call: TRBJ1-1
v_call: TRBV9
clone_size: few
d_call: TRBD1

cdr3_nt: TGTGCCAGCTCACTGCCGGGACAGTCTAATGAAAAACTGTTTTTT
cdr3_aa: CASSLPGQSNEKLFF
j_call: TRBJ1-4
v_call: TRBV18
clone_size: -
d_call: TRBD1

cdr3_nt: TGCGCCAGCAGCTTGGCCGCCGGGGGGGCTGAAAACATTCAGTACTTC
cdr3_aa: CASSLAAGGAENIQYF
j_call: TRBJ2-4
v_call: TRBV5-1
clone_size: -
d_call: TRBD2

cdr3_nt: TGTGCCAGTAGTATCTCTACAGGGGTTGACTATGGCTACACCTTC
cdr3_aa: CASSISTGVDYGYTF
j_call: TRBJ1-2
v_call: TRBV19
clone_size: -
d_call: TRBD1

cdr3_nt: TGTGCCAGCTCACCTGAGCTCAATTCACCCCTCCACTTT
cdr3_aa: CASSPELNSPLHF
j_call: TRBJ1-6
v_call: TRBV18
clone_size: -
d_call: -

cdr3_nt: TGCGCCAGCAGCTTGTTCCCCACAGGGGGCTATAATTCACCCCTCCACTTT
cdr3_aa: CASSLFPTGGYNSPLHF
j_call: TRBJ1-6
v_call: TRBV5-1
clone_size: -
d_call: TRBD1

cdr3_nt: TGTGCCTGGGCGACAGGGGGCCGTCAGCCCCAGCATTTT
cdr3_aa: CAWATGGRQPQHF
j_call: TRBJ1-5
v_call: TRBV30
clone_size: -
d_call: TRBD1

cdr3_nt: TGTGCCTCCGGAAGAGGTGGCTACACCTTC
cdr3_aa: CASGRGGYTF
j_call: TRBJ1-2
v_call: TRBV30
clone_size: -
d_call: -

cdr3_nt: TGCGCCAGCAGCTTGATGTTAGCGGGGGGCTCCTCCTACAATGAGCAGTTCTTC
cdr3_aa: CASSLMLAGGSSYNEQFF
j_call: TRBJ2-1
v_call: TRBV5-1
clone_size: -
d_call: TRBD2

cdr3_nt: TGTGCCTGGGGGACTCAGGGCACTGAGCAGTTCTTC
cdr3_aa: CAWGTQGTEQFF
j_call: TRBJ2-1
v_call: TRBV30
clone_size: -
d_call: -

cdr3_nt: TGTGCCAGCAGCTTATCGGGACAGGGAACTAATGAAAAACTGTTTTTT
cdr3_aa: CASSLSGQGTNEKLFF
j_call: TRBJ1-4
v_call: TRBV7-3
clone_size: -
d_call: TRBD1

cdr3_nt: TGTGCCACCAGCAGAGCCACAGGGACAGGGACGTCCACGCAGTATTTT
cdr3_aa: CATSRATGTGTSTQYF
j_call: TRBJ2-3
v_call: TRBV15
clone_size: -
d_call: TRBD1

cdr3_nt: TGTGCCAGCTACTTTTCGCCGGGACAGGGAGGGATTATAGCTGAAGCTTTCTTT
cdr3_aa: CASYFSPGQGGIIAEAFF
j_call: TRBJ1-1
v_call: TRBV18
clone_size: -
d_call: TRBD1

cdr3_nt: TGTGCCAGACGGGACAGGGGGGCGCGTAACTATGGCTACACCTTC
cdr3_aa: CARRDRGARNYGYTF
j_call: TRBJ1-2
v_call: TRBV21-1
clone_size: -
d_call: -

cdr3_nt: TGTGCCAGCAGCCCCGGGACAGGAAACTATGGCTACACCTTC
cdr3_aa: CASSPGTGNYGYTF
j_call: TRBJ1-2
v_call: TRBV11-1
clone_size: -
d_call: TRBD1

cdr3_nt: TGCGCCAGCAGCCAAGCAGTCACGTTCTCTGGAAACACCATATATTTT
cdr3_aa: CASSQAVTFSGNTIYF
j_call: TRBJ1-3
v_call: TRBV4-1
clone_size: -
d_call: -

cdr3_nt: TGTGCCAGCAGCTCACAGGGGGTGGGCACAGATACGCAGTATTTT
cdr3_aa: CASSSQGVGTDTQYF
j_call: TRBJ2-3
v_call: TRBV13
clone_size: once
d_call: TRBD1

cdr3_nt: TGTGCATCCGCGCGGAGGGGGAACACCGGGGAGCTGTTTTTT
cdr3_aa: CASARRGNTGELFF
j_call: TRBJ2-2
v_call: TRBV11-2
clone_size: -
d_call: -

cdr3_nt: TGTGCCAGCAGCCCGAGAGGGGGCAGGGAACTGTTTTTT
cdr3_aa: CASSPRGGRELFF
j_call: TRBJ1-4
v_call: TRBV3-1/TRBV3-2
clone_size: -
d_call: TRBD1

cdr3_nt: TGTGCCAGCAGCCAACAAGGGGGGGATTCACCCCTCCACTTT
cdr3_aa: CASSQQGGDSPLHF
j_call: TRBJ1-6
v_call: TRBV3-1/TRBV3-2
clone_size: -
d_call: -